One and the same sample provided the 25 T cell receptor beta chains below, sequenced in a study of cytomegalovirus exposure and HLA in healthy donors. The PCR ran on 60 Vbeta and 13 Jbeta primers. TCRdb's copy holds only in-frame clones and misses some; the assay was immunoSEQ multiplex PCR. The data contain 170,000 or so clones, roughly four fifths of them singletons. Sequencing was performed on PBMCs. These receptor sequences come from a woman aged 25 to 45 in good health and CMV-seronegative.

This clone was counted a few times. The V and J genes are TRBV5-1 and TRBJ2-5; perhaps TRBD1 as D (5 bases). This CDR3 is built from 16 residues. Trimming left V 2 bases short and J 4 bases short, with 18 bases between. Germline lookup yields CDR1 SGHRS and CDR2 YFSETQ. As DNA, the CDR3 is TGCGCCAGCAGCTTTCCGAGCGCAGACAGAACAGAGACCCAGTACTTC. Its protein product is CASSFPSADRTETQYF.

This clone occurred a few times. The chain couples TRBV7-3 to TRBJ2-5; no firm D call. Judging by the DNA end, TRBJ2-7 fits better; the J call may be wrong. CDR3 length equals 14 residues. CDR1 SGHTA and CDR2 FQGTGA come from the germline V gene. CDR3 loop: CASSLEAVSYEQYF. The CDR3, as DNA: TGTGCCAGCAGCTTAGAGGCAGTCTCCTACGAGCAGTACTTC.

V usage is TRBV11-2 and J usage is TRBJ2-7; TRBD1 is a possible D gene (6 bases). The germline CDR1 and CDR2 sequences are SGHAT and FQNNGV. Deletions cut 5 bases from V and 7 bases from J, with 18 bases between. The CDR3 length is 14 residues. The CDR3 here is CASSISRTAWEQYF. CDR3 coding DNA: TGTGCCAGCAGCATCAGTCGGACAGCGTGGGAGCAGTACTTC.

This clone was observed a handful of times. The chain has TRBV28 and TRBJ1-1; D possibly corresponds to TRBD1 (6 bases). This CDR3 has 14 residues. V lost 5 bases and J 2 bases, leaving 12 bases between the germline ends. Germline V gives CDR1 MDHEN, CDR2 SYDVKM. The CDR3 DNA is TGTGCCAGCAGTAGTGGACAGTTCAACACTGAAGCTTTCTTT. Its protein product is CASSSGQFNTEAFF.

J is TRBJ2-7 and V is TRBV18, with 10 bases identical to TRBD1. The V and J ends lost 1 base and 2 bases, in that order; junction bases with no gene match: 2. The CDR3 totals 15 residues. From germline, CDR1 is KGHSH and CDR2 LQKENI. This chain's CDR3 is CASSPQGTGAYEQYF. The DNA of the CDR3 is TGTGCCAGCTCACCACAGGGGACAGGGGCCTACGAGCAGTACTTC.

J is TRBJ1-4 and V is TRBV4-1; D remains ambiguous. Trimming pared 1 base from V and 8 bases from J, leaving 11 bases between. CDR1 and CDR2 from the germline V gene are MGHRA and YSYEKL. CDR3 length equals 14 residues. DNA of the CDR3: TGCGCCAGCAGCCAAGGGGCTCCCCCAGAAAAACTGTTTTTT. Protein: CASSQGAPPEKLFF.

The V gene is TRBV5-1, the J gene TRBJ2-7, with TRBD2 matching 13 bases. From germline, CDR1 is SGHRS and CDR2 YFSETQ. Losses at the gene ends were 4 bases for V and 1 base for J; bases not matched to a gene: 2. The CDR3 loop spans 15 amino acids. CDR3 nucleotides: TGCGCCAGCAGCGGGGGACTAGCGGGGTCCTACGAGCAGTACTTC. Protein sequence: CASSGGLAGSYEQYF. Filled out from reference TRBV5-1 and TRBJ2-7, the complete variable domain reads KAGVTQTPRYLIKTRGQQVTLSCSPISGHRSVSWYQQTPGQGLQFLFEYFSETQRNKGNFPGRFSGRQFSNSRSEMNVSTLELGDSALYLCASSGGLAGSYEQYFGPGTRLTVT.

The chain carries TRBV7-2 and TRBJ2-1, with D maybe TRBD2 (6 bases). Germline assignment: CDR1 SGHTA and CDR2 FQGNSA. CDR3 size: 15 residues. The V and J ends lost 4 bases and 6 bases respectively, with 16 bases between them. In DNA form, the CDR3 reads TGTGCCAGCAGCTCATTCCGGGACTCCGGCAATGAGCAGTTCTTC. Translating gives CASSSFRDSGNEQFF.

This clone has a handful of counts. The chain joins TRBV5-3 to TRBJ1-2; weak D call: TRBD1 (6 bases). TRBV5-3 is filed as an ORF, its function uncertain. The CDR3 totals 13 residues. Trimming took off 3 bases at V and 4 bases at J, with 10 bases between the two ends. The CDR3 loop is CARSCRGGYGYTF. In DNA, the CDR3 is TGTGCCAGAAGCTGCAGGGGTGGCTATGGCTACACCTTC.

This chain links TRBV7-5 with TRBJ2-4; the table's D call of TRBD1 was not tested on the DNA. TRBV7-5 is listed as a pseudogene. The CDR3 is 18 residues long. Here the CDR3 reads CARAKHPAPDRAKNIQYF. For the CDR3, the DNA is TGTGCCAGAGCTAAACACCCCGCACCAGACAGAGCCAAAAACATTCAGTACTTC.

The J gene is TRBJ1-6, the V gene TRBV5-6, with D possibly being TRBD1 (6 bases). Per the germline V gene, CDR1 is SGHDT and CDR2 is YYEEEE. This CDR3 spans 14 amino acids. Trimming removed 5 bases at V and 6 bases at J, with 12 bases between. The CDR3 loop reads CASSSDRTNSPLHF. CDR3 coding DNA: TGTGCCAGCAGTTCTGACAGGACTAATTCACCCCTCCACTTT.

V is TRBV5-1 and J is TRBJ2-7, with a possible D match to TRBD2 (6 bases). CDR3 size: 17 residues. The V end was cut by 3 bases, the J end by 5 bases, with 24 bases between. Germline CDR1 SGHRS, CDR2 YFSETQ. The CDR3 nucleotides are TGCGCCAGCAGCTGGGCCCCCCCAGACGGGAGTTTCGACGAGCAGTACTTC. This gives the protein CASSWAPPDGSFDEQYF. Complete variable domain (other parts from reference TRBV5-1 and TRBJ2-7): KAGVTQTPRYLIKTRGQQVTLSCSPISGHRSVSWYQQTPGQGLQFLFEYFSETQRNKGNFPGRFSGRQFSNSRSEMNVSTLELGDSALYLCASSWAPPDGSFDEQYFGPGTRLTVT.

This clone was seen only once. The V and J genes are TRBV4-3 and TRBJ2-2, with D tentatively TRBD2 (7 bases). The CDR3 length is 16 residues. The germline V and J ends were trimmed by 6 bases and 2 bases, with 16 bases remaining between them. Per germline, CDR1 LGHNA and CDR2 YSLEER. CDR3 nucleotide sequence: TGCGCCAGCAGTCGGAGGGGGGGGCGAAACACCGGGGAGCTGTTTTTT. It encodes CASSRRGGRNTGELFF.

The V call is TRBV6-5, the J call TRBJ2-5; 7 nucleotides line up with TRBD2. Per germline, CDR1 MNHEY and CDR2 SVGAGI. The CDR3 has 15 residues. Trimming at V came to 2 bases and at J to 2 bases, leaving 5 bases not matched to a gene. Here the CDR3 reads CASSYGGSLQETQYF. Here the CDR3 DNA reads TGTGCCAGCAGTTACGGCGGGAGCCTTCAAGAGACCCAGTACTTC.

This chain links TRBV7-3 with TRBJ2-1; 13 bases align to TRBD2. The V gene end was trimmed by 5 bases and the J gene end by 8 bases; junction bases not matched to a gene: 12. Germline V CDR1 and CDR2: SGHTA, FQGTGA. This CDR3 spans 17 amino acids. CDR3 nucleotide sequence: TGTGCCAGCAGCCCCGGGACAACTAGCGGGAGGGTCGATGAGCAGTTCTTC. It is translated as CASSPGTTSGRVDEQFF.

This chain joins TRBV6-1 and TRBJ2-7; TRBD1 agrees at 11 bases. Germline V CDR1 and CDR2: MNHNS, SASEGT. With 2 bases clipped from V and 2 bases from J, the junction kept 8 bases outside the gene matches. The CDR3 contains 17 residues. The CDR3 sequence: CASSEWGGTGGPYEQYF. The CDR3 nucleotides are TGTGCCAGCAGTGAATGGGGGGGGACAGGGGGTCCCTACGAGCAGTACTTC.

The chain carries TRBV5-1 and TRBJ1-3; no firm D call. Trimming cost V 4 bases and J 0 bases, with 14 bases left between them. Germline V gives CDR1 SGHRS, CDR2 YFSETQ. This CDR3 has 16 amino acids. This CDR3 reads CASSEGSESSGNTIYF. The DNA for the CDR3 is TGCGCCAGCAGCGAGGGATCCGAGAGCTCTGGAAACACCATATATTTT. Complete variable domain (other parts from reference TRBV5-1 and TRBJ1-3): KAGVTQTPRYLIKTRGQQVTLSCSPISGHRSVSWYQQTPGQGLQFLFEYFSETQRNKGNFPGRFSGRQFSNSRSEMNVSTLELGDSALYLCASSEGSESSGNTIYFGEGSWLTVV.

V usage is TRBV28 and J usage is TRBJ2-3, with 9 bases lining up with TRBD2. The ends lost 4 bases at V and 2 bases at J; junction bases unmatched: 4. Germline V lookup: CDR1 MDHEN, CDR2 SYDVKM. CDR3 size: 15 residues. The CDR3 loop reads CASSWTSDPTDTQYF. CDR3 sequence (DNA): TGTGCCAGCAGTTGGACTAGCGACCCCACAGATACGCAGTATTTT.

This clone was detected only a few times. The chain recombines TRBV10-1 with TRBJ2-1, with D possibly TRBD1 on 6 matching bases. The CDR3 runs to 12 residues. The germline CDR1 and CDR2 sequences are WNHNN and SYGVQD (reference sequence). Trimming took 3 bases from V and 9 from J, leaving 9 bases between them. CDR3 sequence reads: CASSEQGREQFF. For the CDR3, the DNA is TGCGCCAGCAGTGAACAGGGTCGTGAGCAGTTCTTC.

This chain joins TRBV5-4 and TRBJ2-1, with D possibly matching TRBD1 (6 bases). The germline V gene encodes CDR1 SGHNT and CDR2 YYREEE (reference sequence). This CDR3 spans 15 amino acids. The V and J ends lost 4 bases and 0 bases respectively, with 11 bases between them. In nucleotides, the CDR3 is TGTGCCAGCAGCCCCGACAGGAGCTCCTACAATGAGCAGTTCTTC. Translated: CASSPDRSSYNEQFF.

V gene TRBV27 combines with J gene TRBJ2-1; D is unclear. This CDR3 contains 15 residues. The germline gives CDR1 MNHEY, CDR2 SMNVEV (reference sequence). The V end was cut by 0 bases, the J end by 2 bases, with 8 bases between. The CDR3 loop is CASSLSGWTYNEQFF. DNA of the CDR3: TGTGCCAGCAGTTTATCCGGGTGGACCTACAATGAGCAGTTCTTC.

The genes are TRBV19 and TRBJ1-5, with D possibly being TRBD1 (6 bases). Trimming removed 2 bases from V and 6 bases from J, with 17 bases in between. There are 16 residues in the CDR3. Per germline, CDR1 LNHDA and CDR2 SQIVND (reference sequence). The CDR3 loop is CASSIYRGAQGQPQHF. The CDR3, as DNA: TGTGCCAGTAGTATATACCGGGGGGCGCAGGGTCAGCCCCAGCATTTT.

The chain recombines TRBV4-3 with TRBJ2-2; the match to TRBD2 covers 8 bases. The CDR3 covers 15 residues. The germline gives CDR1 LGHNA, CDR2 YSLEER. V shed 1 base and J 4 bases; nucleotides not matched to a gene: 2. The CDR3 reads CASSQAGGPTGELFF. The CDR3 coding sequence is TGCGCCAGCAGCCAAGCGGGAGGGCCCACCGGGGAGCTGTTTTTT.

The V gene is TRBV7-2, the J gene TRBJ1-2; D is possibly TRBD1 (5 bases). Germline V CDR1 and CDR2: SGHTA, FQGNSA. This CDR3 has 16 residues. V was clipped by 5 bases and J by 4 bases, with 20 bases between them. The CDR3 loop reads CASSNRQNVFVYGYTF. DNA for the CDR3: TGTGCCAGCAGCAACCGACAGAATGTCTTCGTCTATGGCTACACCTTC. Complete variable domain (other parts from reference TRBV7-2 and TRBJ1-2): GAGVSQSPSNKVTEKGKDVELRCDPISGHTALYWYRQSLGQGLEFLIYFQGNSAPDKSGLPSDRFSAERTGGSVSTLTIQRTQQEDSAVYLCASSNRQNVFVYGYTFGSGTRLTVV.

This clone was detected once. V and J are TRBV2 and TRBJ2-7, with D possibly TRBD1 on 5 matching bases. CDR1 and CDR2 (germline): SNHLY, FYNNEI. V lost 4 bases, J lost 3 bases, and 13 bases lay in between. The CDR3 has 14 amino acids. The CDR3 loop is CASSARGRGYEQYF. The CDR3 DNA sequence: TGTGCCAGCAGTGCAAGGGGAAGGGGCTACGAGCAGTACTTC. Based on the CDR3 plus reference TRBV2 and TRBJ2-7, the full variable domain is EPEVTQTPSHQVTQMGQEVILRCVPISNHLYFYWYRQILGQKVEFLVSFYNNEISEKSEIFDDQFSVERPDGSNFTLKIRSTKLEDSAMYFCASSARGRGYEQYFGPGTRLTVT.